This T cell receptor beta chain stems from a study of T cell repertoires in cytomegalovirus infection. Germline assignment: CDR1 SGHTA and CDR2 FQGNSA. The CDR3 sequence is 16 residues long. Germline trimming cut 5 bases from V and 4 bases from J; bases unmatched to any gene: 8. Using its own MiXCR run on the reads, TCRdb lists one record per CDR3 protein. The sample comprises hundreds of thousands of distinct CDR3 sequences, around 30% of which are singletons, and approximately 18% rests with the top ten. This clonotype appeared a few times. Its antigen is not identified. The material sequenced was cultured PBMCs, taken from culture after CMV antigen stimulation. This sequence originates from a human donor in good health (CMV status not recorded). Some clones in this sample may be carry-over from other donors' samples. The V and J genes are TRBV7-2 and TRBJ1-2; 12 nucleotides align to TRBD1. In nucleotides, the CDR3 is TGTGCCAGCAGCGGGACAGGGGGCTGGGGCGGCTATGGCTACACCTTC. As protein: CASSGTGGWGGYGYTF.